Listed here are 20 T cell receptor beta chains from one sample, sequenced in a study of blood T cell repertoires in COVID-19. Assay used: immunoSEQ multiplex PCR; TCRdb lists only in-frame clones, some missing. The sample yields 250,000 to 350,000 clones, about nine tenths seen once. Sequencing used peripheral blood. These TCRs come from a woman under 40 with COVID-19, enrolled during active disease.

This sequence joins TRBV30 and TRBJ2-7; 8 bases map to TRBD2. This CDR3 is 16 amino acids long. In germline, CDR1 is GTSNPN, CDR2 SVGIG (reference sequence). The V gene end was trimmed by 1 base and the J gene end by 6 bases; junction bases not matched to a gene: 14. The CDR3, as DNA: TGTGCCTGGAGTGGTGGGCGGGAGGAGCCCATCCGCGAGCAGTACTTC. Its translation is CAWSGGREEPIREQYF.

The V call is TRBV5-5, the J call TRBJ2-7; 8 positions agree with TRBD2. The germline V gene encodes CDR1 SGHKS and CDR2 YYEKEE (reference sequence). V lost 6 bases, J lost 2 bases, and 10 bases stayed unmatched. The CDR3 contains 15 residues. The CDR3 spells CASTREGPGPYEQYF. In DNA, the CDR3 is TGTGCCAGCACCCGGGAGGGACCCGGCCCCTACGAGCAGTACTTC.

This clone is a singleton in its sample. This chain connects TRBV10-3 to TRBJ2-5; D may be TRBD1 (6 bases). With 6 bases removed from V and 2 bases from J, the gap between germline ends came to 10 bases. Germline CDR1 is ENHRY and CDR2 is SYGVKD. This CDR3 has 13 residues. DNA for the CDR3: TGTGCCATCAGGGACAGTAGGCAAGAGACCCAGTACTTC. This encodes CAIRDSRQETQYF.

V usage is TRBV10-1 and J usage is TRBJ2-5; 7 bases agree with TRBD1. The J segment lost 0 bases and the V segment lost 3 bases, leaving 1 base of the junction unmatched. The CDR3 loop spans 14 amino acids. Per the germline V gene, CDR1 is WNHNN and CDR2 is SYGVQD (reference sequence). CDR3 amino acids: CASSDRGNQETQYF. CDR3 DNA: TGCGCCAGCAGTGACAGGGGGAACCAAGAGACCCAGTACTTC.

This clone was detected once. The chain is built from TRBV30 and TRBJ2-3; TRBD2 is a possible D gene (6 bases). Deletions cut 4 bases from V and 0 bases from J, with 11 bases between. In germline, CDR1 is GTSNPN, CDR2 SVGIG (reference sequence). This CDR3 is 14 amino acids long. The CDR3 reads CAWTSGLSTDTQYF. The CDR3 bases are TGTGCCTGGACCTCGGGACTGAGCACAGATACGCAGTATTTT.

The chain is built from TRBV4-1 and TRBJ1-6; D is ambiguous. This CDR3 is 15 amino acids long. V was clipped by 3 bases and J by 10 bases, with 16 bases between them. Germline V gene data show CDR1 as MGHRA and CDR2 as YSYEKL. As DNA, the CDR3 is TGCGCCAGCAGCCAGGTTACAGCAGCGGCCTCACCCCTCCACTTT. Its protein product is CASSQVTAAASPLHF.

The genes are TRBV6-5 and TRBJ1-6; 9 bases fit TRBD1. CDR1 MNHEY and CDR2 SVGAGI come from the germline V gene. The trim removed 7 bases at V and 5 bases at J, leaving 3 bases unmatched. There are 14 residues in the CDR3. The DNA of the CDR3 is TGTGCCAGCACTTGGGACAGGGATAATTCACCCCTCCACTTT. Translating it yields CASTWDRDNSPLHF.

This chain connects TRBV30 to TRBJ1-4; 8 nucleotides align to TRBD1. Germline values: CDR1 GTSNPN, CDR2 SVGIG (reference sequence). V shed 4 bases and J 7 bases; nucleotides not matched to a gene: 11. The CDR3 loop spans 15 amino acids. Written as DNA, the CDR3 is TGTGCCTGGAACGGACCGGACAGGGTAGTTGAAAAACTGTTTTTT. This encodes CAWNGPDRVVEKLFF.

V gene TRBV4-3 combines with J gene TRBJ2-5, with 11 bases that match TRBD2. This CDR3 has 16 amino acids. Trimming at V came to 3 bases and at J to 2 bases, leaving 5 bases not matched to a gene. CDR1 is LGHNA and CDR2 is YSLEER in the germline V gene. CDR3 loop: CASSQGLAGGQETQYF. The CDR3 DNA follows: TGCGCCAGCAGCCAGGGTCTAGCGGGAGGTCAAGAGACCCAGTACTTC.

This clone was counted once. The genes are TRBV2 and TRBJ1-2; 11 nucleotides match TRBD1. The V gene end was trimmed by 5 bases and the J gene end by 7 bases; junction bases not matched to a gene: 6. The CDR3 extends over 14 amino acids. Per the germline V gene, CDR1 is SNHLY and CDR2 is FYNNEI. The CDR3 bases are TGTGCCAGCAGTTGGACAGGGGGCAGTAGTGGCTACACCTTC. Residues: CASSWTGGSSGYTF.

The chain combines TRBV7-2 with TRBJ1-2; the D gene is possibly TRBD1 (5 bases). Looked up from germline, CDR1 is SGHTA and CDR2 is FQGNSA. The CDR3 loop spans 14 amino acids. Trimming removed 0 bases from V and 8 bases from J, with 13 bases in between. Here the CDR3 DNA reads TGTGCCAGCAGCTTAGCTAGGGACGGGAGCGGCTACACCTTC. Protein: CASSLARDGSGYTF.

In regard to this clone: The same CDR3 is also encoded by other DNA sequences in this sample. The CDR3 bases are TGTGCCAGTAGTATCGGGAACACTGAAGCTTTCTTT. Protein sequence: CASSIGNTEAFF. The gene calls are TRBV19 and TRBJ1-1; D not certain. The germline V and J ends were trimmed by 3 bases and 1 base, with 3 bases remaining between them. Germline CDR1 LNHDA, CDR2 SQIVND (reference sequence). This CDR3 spans 12 amino acids.

The table lists this clone with a count of one. This chain connects TRBV28 to TRBJ1-2; the D is unclear. Germline V gene data show CDR1 as MDHEN and CDR2 as SYDVKM. This CDR3 has 15 residues. V lost 3 bases and J lost 6, with 17 bases in between. This CDR3 is CASSLAPVGRDGYTF. The DNA for the CDR3 is TGTGCCAGCAGTTTGGCCCCAGTTGGTCGGGATGGCTACACCTTC.

The V call is TRBV12-3 or TRBV12-4, the J call TRBJ2-1; the D is unclear. V was trimmed by 2 bases and J by 8 bases, leaving 10 bases between them. This CDR3 is 13 amino acids long. This chain's CDR3 is CASSLRNRDEQFF. The CDR3, as DNA: TGTGCCAGCAGTTTACGCAACCGCGATGAGCAGTTCTTC.

The chain joins TRBV10-1 to TRBJ2-1; 8 nucleotides align to TRBD2. The CDR3 is made up of 15 amino acids. V was pared by 6 bases and J by 4 bases, with 8 bases of the junction left unmatched. Germline values: CDR1 WNHNN, CDR2 SYGVQD (reference sequence). The CDR3 DNA follows: TGCGCCAGCAGCGCTACCAGCGGGGGTTACAATGAGCAGTTCTTC. It is translated as CASSATSGGYNEQFF.

The rearrangement uses TRBV15 and TRBJ1-5, with 7 positions matching TRBD1. This CDR3 spans 16 amino acids. J was trimmed by 0 bases and V by 6 bases; bases with no gene match: 8. The germline gives CDR1 LNHNV, CDR2 YYDKDF (reference sequence). CDR3 nucleotides: TGTGCCACCAGAAGGGACAGAGTATATAGCAATCAGCCCCAGCATTTT. The encoded protein is CATRRDRVYSNQPQHF.

This chain connects TRBV27 to TRBJ2-7; D possibly corresponds to TRBD1 (6 bases). Deletions cut 5 bases from V and 0 bases from J, with 14 bases between. Germline-derived CDR1 and CDR2 are MNHEY and SMNVEV (reference sequence). The CDR3 has 15 amino acids. CDR3 bases: TGTGCCAGCAGTCCGCGGACAGTCCTCTCCTACGAGCAGTACTTC. It encodes CASSPRTVLSYEQYF.

The rearrangement links TRBV25-1 to TRBJ1-2, with D hard to call. CDR3 length: 14 amino acids. Germline CDR1 reads MGHDK; CDR2 reads SYGVNS. V lost 4 bases to trimming and J lost 8 bases, with 17 bases between them. For the CDR3, the DNA is TGTGCCAGCAGTGCCTTCGGGAGGGCAGAGGGCTACACCTTC. Translation: CASSAFGRAEGYTF.

This chain connects TRBV29-1 to TRBJ2-2; 7 bases are shared with TRBD1. CDR3 length: 13 amino acids. V lost 7 bases and J lost 1; bases outside the gene matches: 3. The germline V gene has CDR1 SQVTM and CDR2 ANQGSEA. DNA of the CDR3: TGCAGCGCCAGACAGGGGAACACCGGGGAGCTGTTTTTT. It translates to CSARQGNTGELFF.

The rearrangement links TRBV2 to TRBJ1-2; 9 bases are shared with TRBD1. V lost 8 bases, J lost 7 bases, and 11 bases stayed unmatched. The CDR3 extends over 14 amino acids. Germline V gene sequence: CDR1 SNHLY, CDR2 FYNNEI. As DNA, the CDR3 is TGTGCCAGCCAGGGACAGGGCGTTCTGTCTGGCTACACCTTC. It is translated as CASQGQGVLSGYTF. The variable domain in full, with the rest retrieved from reference TRBV2 and TRBJ1-2, is EPEVTQTPSHQVTQMGQEVILRCVPISNHLYFYWYRQILGQKVEFLVSFYNNEISEKSEIFDDQFSVERPDGSNFTLKIRSTKLEDSAMYFCASQGQGVLSGYTFGSGTRLTVV.